Shown below are 15 T cell receptor beta chains from a single sample sequenced in a study of T-cell reconstitution after alpha-beta-depleted transplantation in children. It was with unique molecular identifiers that the TCRbeta library was prepared. TCRdb recomputed calls from the PCR reads with MiXCR, one row per CDR3 protein. The table records about 980,000 distinct CDR3 sequences, around 30% of them present only once. Here the sequenced sample was PBMCs, mostly from graft donor cells, taken 360 days after TCRalphabeta/CD19-depleted stem cell transplant. The source of these receptors is a boy in the first two years of life who had a stem cell transplant for SCID, so the T cells may come from the graft donor.

In this sample, this clonotype turned up a few times. The chain employs TRBV5-5 and TRBJ2-1; tentative D call: TRBD2 (6 bases). Germline values: CDR1 SGHKS, CDR2 YYEKEE (reference sequence). The V and J ends lost 6 bases and 5 bases respectively, with 9 bases between them. The CDR3 has 12 amino acids. CDR3 amino acids: CASTPGDNEQFF. CDR3 bases: TGTGCCAGCACCCCGGGAGACAATGAGCAGTTCTTC. The entire variable domain, with the rest obtained from reference TRBV5-5 and TRBJ2-1, is as follows: DAGVTQSPTHLIKTRGQQVTLRCSPISGHKSVSWYQQVLGQGPQFIFQYYEKEERGRGNFPDRFSARQFPNYSSELNVNALLLGDSALYLCASTPGDNEQFFGPGTRLTVL.

This clonotype was picked up a small number of times. The chain employs TRBV6-5 and TRBJ2-3; D is ambiguous. There are 15 residues in the CDR3. V lost 2 bases and J lost 0, with 9 bases in between. CDR1 and CDR2 (germline): MNHEY, SVGAGI. In DNA form, the CDR3 reads TGTGCCAGCAGTTACGGAGTCCTTAGCACAGATACGCAGTATTTT. Translating it yields CASSYGVLSTDTQYF.

This clonotype appeared a few times. The DNA for the CDR3 is TGCGCCAGCAGCCAAGCAGACTCCCTTAGTGAGCAGTTCTTC. Residues: CASSQADSLSEQFF. The rearrangement links TRBV4-1 to TRBJ2-1; no definite D call. Germline V gives CDR1 MGHRA, CDR2 YSYEKL. The V end lost 1 base, the J end lost 9 bases, and 13 bases lay between the germline ends. The CDR3 extends over 14 amino acids.

This clonotype has a handful of counts. The genes are TRBV28 and TRBJ2-7; no definite D call. The V gene's germline CDR1 is MDHEN and CDR2 SYDVKM. The CDR3 totals 15 residues. Deletions cut 3 bases from V and 1 base from J, with 13 bases between. The CDR3 spells CASSFPTTLSYEQYF. The CDR3 region has the DNA TGTGCCAGCAGTTTTCCAACCACTCTTTCCTACGAGCAGTACTTC.

The chain joins TRBV7-9 to TRBJ2-1; D perhaps matches TRBD2 (5 bases). The V gene's germline CDR1 is SEHNR and CDR2 FQNEAQ (reference sequence). The V end was cut by 0 bases, the J end by 0 bases, with 12 bases between. The CDR3 covers 17 residues. CDR3 amino acids: CASSLASVQSSYNEQFF. Here the CDR3 DNA reads TGTGCCAGCAGCTTAGCTAGCGTACAATCCTCCTACAATGAGCAGTTCTTC. Full variable domain (rest looked up from reference TRBV7-9 and TRBJ2-1): DTGVSQNPRHKITKRGQNVTFRCDPISEHNRLYWYRQTLGQGPEFLTYFQNEAQLEKSRLLSDRFSAERPKGSFSTLEIQRTEQGDSAMYLCASSLASVQSSYNEQFFGPGTRLTVL.

This clonotype came up a few times. The J gene is TRBJ2-7, the V gene TRBV27, with D perhaps TRBD2 (6 bases). Trimming took 3 bases from V and 2 from J, leaving 11 bases between them. This CDR3 contains 14 residues. From germline, CDR1 is MNHEY and CDR2 SMNVEV (reference sequence). The CDR3 DNA reads TGTGCCAGCAGTTTCCTCGGAGGGCCCTACGAGCAGTACTTC. It yields the protein CASSFLGGPYEQYF.

The chain has TRBV7-2 and TRBJ2-3; 8 bases match TRBD2. Germline V gene sequence: CDR1 SGHTA, CDR2 FQGNSA. This CDR3 contains 16 residues. J lost 2 bases, V lost 1 base, and 5 bases had no gene match. The CDR3 DNA is TGTGCCAGCAGCTTAGGAGGACTAGCTAACACAGATACGCAGTATTTT. This sequence encodes CASSLGGLANTDTQYF.

The chain joins TRBV6-1 to TRBJ2-1; D uncertain. V was trimmed by 4 bases and J by 4 bases, leaving 11 bases between them. The germline CDR1 and CDR2 sequences are MNHNS and SASEGT. The CDR3 spans 14 residues. CDR3 residues: CASSARVDYNEQFF. The CDR3 DNA reads TGTGCCAGCAGTGCTAGGGTAGATTACAATGAGCAGTTCTTC.

This clonotype was observed many times. The chain carries TRBV6-6 and TRBJ2-7, with D hard to call. This CDR3 is 11 amino acids long. Trimming removed 3 bases at V and 6 bases at J, with 6 bases between. Germline V gives CDR1 MNHNY, CDR2 SVGAGI (reference sequence). The CDR3 DNA is TGTGCCAGCAGTTATTTAGGCGAGCAGTACTTC. Translating gives CASSYLGEQYF.

The genes are TRBV7-8 and TRBJ2-3, with D perhaps being TRBD1 or TRBD2 (5 bases each). V was shortened by 1 base and J by 4 bases, with 9 bases between the two germline ends. From germline, CDR1 is SGHVS and CDR2 FQNEAQ. There are 14 residues in the CDR3. CDR3 sequence reads: CASSLGRDADTQYF. Here the CDR3 DNA reads TGTGCCAGCAGCTTAGGCCGGGACGCAGATACGCAGTATTTT.

This clonotype was seen only a few times. This chain joins TRBV20-1 and TRBJ2-7, with 7 nucleotides matching TRBD1. Germline CDR1 is DFQATT and CDR2 is SNEGSKA (reference sequence). This CDR3 region has 14 residues. V shed 5 bases, J shed 1 base, and the junction held 8 bases outside the gene matches. DNA of the CDR3: TGCAGTGCTGGAAACAGGGGAGCGTCCTACGAGCAGTACTTC. This translates into CSAGNRGASYEQYF.

V is TRBV6-1 and J is TRBJ1-1; D is uncertain. Trimming took off 2 bases at V and 0 bases at J, with 7 bases between the two ends. Germline values: CDR1 MNHNS, CDR2 SASEGT. This CDR3 region has 14 residues. Written as DNA, the CDR3 is TGTGCCAGCAGTGAAAATTGGTTGAACACTGAAGCTTTCTTT. This encodes CASSENWLNTEAFF.

The rearrangement joins TRBV20-1 to TRBJ2-3; D is perhaps TRBD1 or TRBD2 (5 bases each). Trimming took off 4 bases at V and 0 bases at J, with 14 bases between the two ends. This CDR3 spans 15 amino acids. From germline, CDR1 is DFQATT and CDR2 SNEGSKA (reference sequence). The CDR3 DNA follows: TGCAGTGCTAATCGGGGCGACCCTAGCACAGATACGCAGTATTTT. Translating it yields CSANRGDPSTDTQYF.

The chain links TRBV20-1 to TRBJ2-3, with D perhaps matching TRBD2 (5 bases). Trimming removed 1 base from V and 5 bases from J, with 13 bases in between. The CDR3 spans 14 residues. CDR1 DFQATT and CDR2 SNEGSKA come from the germline V gene (reference sequence). CDR3: CSARVQPEGDTQYF. Written as DNA, the CDR3 is TGCAGTGCTAGAGTGCAGCCCGAGGGAGATACGCAGTATTTT.

This sequence joins TRBV20-1 and TRBJ2-7; D tentatively reads TRBD1 or TRBD2 (6 bases each). There are 12 residues in the CDR3. Germline lookup yields CDR1 DFQATT and CDR2 SNEGSKA (reference sequence). The ends were cut back, 7 bases at V and 12 bases at J, with 22 bases in the middle. CDR3 sequence reads: CSVRNPPGGLYF. The CDR3 nucleotides read TGCAGTGTCCGAAACCCACCCGGGGGCTTGTACTTC.